The source of this T cell receptor (beta chain) is a study of low-dose radiotherapy and immunotherapy resistance in tumors. Overall study: Every 2 weeks, cohort 1 got 0.5 Gy, reaching 6.5 Gy to the planning target volume. One day before radiation and immunotherapy, intravenous cyclophosphamide 200 mg/m2 was administered, with this repeated every two weeks.

V gave up 6 bases and J gave up 4 bases, with 13 bases separating them. This CDR3 comprises 14 residues. Germline V gives CDR1 SGHRS, CDR2 YFSETQ. As to time point: after trial treatment. Treatment of the sample: LDRT plus nivolumab, ipilimumab, low-dose cyclophosphamide and aspirin (RACIN trial). Ipilimumab, nivolumab, aspirin, low-dose cyclophosphamide and low-dose radiotherapy were administered to donors. At least ten counts were recorded for this clonotype. cDNA synthesis used a TRAV/TRBV-specific primer set for both chains. Both a constant-region primer and a V-primer adapter served to amplify TCRs across 15 to 20 PCR cycles. In vitro transcription was used to amplify the isolated mRNA. TCRdb re-called the reads with MiXCR, one entry per CDR3 protein. The sample lists under 90,000 distinct CDR3 sequences, around 17% occurring once.

This specimen consisted of PBMCs, obtained after low-dose radiotherapy plus immunotherapy. This TCR was sampled from a male donor with prostate cancer. The chain couples TRBV5-1 to TRBJ2-2; D not resolved. Written as DNA, the CDR3 is TGCGCCAGCAACCTTCAAGGTAGCACCGGGGAGCTGTTTTTT. Translation gives CASNLQGSTGELFF. Filled out from reference TRBV5-1 and TRBJ2-2, the complete variable domain reads KAGVTQTPRYLIKTRGQQVTLSCSPISGHRSVSWYQQTPGQGLQFLFEYFSETQRNKGNFPGRFSGRQFSNSRSEMNVSTLELGDSALYLCASNLQGSTGELFFGEGSRLTVL.